What follows are 23 T cell receptor beta chains derived from one specimen sequenced in a study of blood T cell repertoires in COVID-19. The data were produced by immunoSEQ multiplex PCR, yet TCRdb's version contains in-frame clones alone and is incomplete. The profile shows more than 55,000 clones, roughly 80% of them singletons. Sequencing was performed on peripheral blood. These receptors were collected from a woman in her seventies with acute or convalescent COVID-19.

V usage is TRBV6-2 or TRBV6-3 and J usage is TRBJ1-1; D remains unclear. The CDR3 consists of 13 residues. Trimming took 0 bases from V and 10 from J, leaving 12 bases between them. In germline, CDR1 is MNHEY, CDR2 SVGEGT. The CDR3 DNA is TGTGCCAGCAGTTACTCGATCCTGTCGGGAGCTTTCTTT. This sequence encodes CASSYSILSGAFF.

V gene TRBV6-2 or TRBV6-3 combines with J gene TRBJ2-5; D perhaps matches TRBD1 (7 bases). The CDR3 runs to 16 residues. The V gene lost 5 bases and the J gene lost 7 bases, with 23 bases spanning the gap. Germline V CDR1 and CDR2: MNHEY, SVGEGT. DNA of the CDR3: TGTGCCAGCAGTCGCCCCTCCAGGGGGGCCCGGTTGACCCAGTACTTC. Translating gives CASSRPSRGARLTQYF.

This clone has only a few counts. The rearrangement joins TRBV10-3 to TRBJ2-3; 8 bases align to TRBD2. Germline values: CDR1 ENHRY, CDR2 SYGVKD. This CDR3 spans 16 amino acids. Trimming at V came to 3 bases and at J to 2 bases, leaving 7 bases not matched to a gene. In DNA form, the CDR3 reads TGTGCCATCAGTGAACGAGCAGCGGGGGCCACAGATACGCAGTATTTT. Protein: CAISERAAGATDTQYF.

The chain carries TRBV14 and TRBJ1-1; 9 bases line up with TRBD1. The CDR3 is 17 residues long. With 0 bases clipped from V and 3 bases from J, the junction kept 8 bases outside the gene matches. Germline CDR1 SGHDN, CDR2 FVKESK. CDR3 protein: CASSQEGQGRGYTEAFF. CDR3 nucleotides: TGTGCCAGCAGCCAAGAAGGACAGGGGAGGGGGTACACTGAAGCTTTCTTT.

This chain uses TRBV30 with TRBJ1-3; perhaps TRBD1 as D (5 bases). The CDR3 consists of 14 residues. Trimming cost V 0 bases and J 4 bases, with 10 bases left between them. The germline CDR1 and CDR2 sequences are GTSNPN and SVGIG (reference sequence). Here the CDR3 reads CAWSVFQGGNTIYF. The CDR3, as DNA: TGTGCCTGGAGTGTATTCCAGGGAGGAAACACCATATATTTT. Full variable domain (remainder filled in from reference TRBV30 and TRBJ1-3): SQTIHQWPATLVQPVGSPLSLECTVEGTSNPNLYWYRQAAGRGLQLLFYSVGIGQISSEVPQNLSASRPQDRQFILSSKKLLLSDSGFYLCAWSVFQGGNTIYFGEGSWLTVV.

The chain joins TRBV21-1 to TRBJ1-3; the D call in the table, TRBD1, was not verified against the DNA. TRBV21-1 is a recognized pseudogene. The CDR3 consists of 15 residues. The CDR3 is CASGPQGSAGNTIYF. The CDR3 DNA follows: TGTGCCAGCGGCCCCCAGGGGTCCGCTGGAAACACCATATATTTT.

The chain joins TRBV6-5 to TRBJ2-1; TRBD2 aligns across 7 bases. The CDR3 length is 14 residues. V gave up 8 bases and J gave up 7 bases; unmatched junction bases: 11. The germline CDR1 and CDR2 sequences are MNHEY and SVGAGI. CDR3 loop: CASERGRTGNEQFF. The CDR3 DNA follows: TGTGCCAGCGAGCGGGGCCGCACGGGGAATGAGCAGTTCTTC.

This sequence joins TRBV19 and TRBJ2-3, with D possibly TRBD2 on 6 matching bases. V lost 3 bases and J lost 5, with 18 bases in between. This CDR3 is 16 amino acids long. Germline V gives CDR1 LNHDA, CDR2 SQIVND (reference sequence). CDR3 sequence: CASSMARDSRLDTQYF. The DNA for the CDR3 is TGTGCCAGTAGTATGGCCCGGGACTCCAGGTTAGATACGCAGTATTTT.

This clone was found a few times. This chain uses TRBV5-1 with TRBJ2-7, with D perhaps matching TRBD1 (6 bases). V lost 3 bases to trimming and J lost 2 bases, with 9 bases between them. CDR3 size: 13 residues. The germline CDR1 and CDR2 sequences are SGHRS and YFSETQ. The CDR3 region has the DNA TGCGCCAGCAGCTCGACAGGCCCCTACGAGCAGTACTTC. Translated: CASSSTGPYEQYF.

This sequence joins TRBV6-5 and TRBJ1-2, with a weak D call TRBD1 (6 bases). Germline CDR1 MNHEY, CDR2 SVGAGI. The V end was cut by 8 bases, the J end by 4 bases, with 17 bases between. The CDR3 covers 14 residues. CDR3 region: CASRRDKATYGYTF. Written as DNA, the CDR3 is TGTGCCAGCCGCCGGGACAAGGCGACCTATGGCTACACCTTC.

This rearrangement joins TRBV30 to TRBJ1-1; D gene uncertain. CDR1 is GTSNPN, CDR2 SVGIG, per germline (reference sequence). Trimming removed 3 bases from V and 4 bases from J, with 12 bases in between. The CDR3 totals 13 residues. The CDR3 DNA reads TGTGCCTGGAGCCGACCCCCGGGCACTGAAGCTTTCTTT. It specifies CAWSRPPGTEAFF. The variable domain in full, completed from reference TRBV30 and TRBJ1-1, reads SQTIHQWPATLVQPVGSPLSLECTVEGTSNPNLYWYRQAAGRGLQLLFYSVGIGQISSEVPQNLSASRPQDRQFILSSKKLLLSDSGFYLCAWSRPPGTEAFFGQGTRLTVV.

Note on this clone: Other DNA sequences in this sample translate to the same CDR3. This chain links TRBV10-3 with TRBJ1-1; 8 bases map to TRBD1. The germline CDR1 and CDR2 sequences are ENHRY and SYGVKD. The CDR3 contains 15 residues. The trim removed 6 bases at V and 1 base at J, leaving 7 bases unmatched. The CDR3: CAISLGQGSNTEAFF. The CDR3 DNA reads TGTGCCATCAGCCTCGGACAGGGCTCGAACACTGAAGCTTTCTTT.

This clone has more than one count but fewer than ten. The chain links TRBV4-1 to TRBJ1-5, with D unclear. CDR1 is MGHRA and CDR2 is YSYEKL in the germline V gene. This CDR3 has 18 residues. V dropped 4 bases and J dropped 0 bases, with 19 bases sitting between them. Here the CDR3 reads CASSPKEISGISNQPQHF. The CDR3 DNA reads TGCGCCAGCAGCCCGAAGGAGATTTCCGGAATTAGCAATCAGCCCCAGCATTTT.

In the case of this clone: A read error may produce the germline difference seen at one junction end. The V call is TRBV19, the J call TRBJ2-7; TRBD1 matches 12 bases. The CDR3 contains 14 residues. Germline V lookup: CDR1 LNHDA, CDR2 SQIVND (reference sequence). The CDR3 spells CASSSGTGGVKILF. In DNA, the CDR3 is TGTGCCAGTAGCTCCGGGACAGGGGGCGTAAAAATCCTGTTC.

This clone came up a few times. DNA for the CDR3: TGTGCCAGCAGCTCCCGGGAGGCCAAAAACATTCAGTACTTC. Translation: CASSSREAKNIQYF. The genes are TRBV5-4 and TRBJ2-4; maybe TRBD2 (6 bases). CDR3 length: 14 residues. Germline V gene data show CDR1 as SGHNT and CDR2 as YYREEE (reference sequence). V lost 3 bases, J lost 1 base, and 8 bases lay in between.

This clone was seen a few times. At one boundary the junction diverges from the germline segment, which might be a read error. The gene calls are TRBV6-1 and TRBJ1-5; 10 bases are shared with TRBD1. CDR3 length equals 15 residues. CDR1 and CDR2 from the germline V gene are MNHNS and SASEGT. The CDR3 protein is CASSEVGQGVRSHHF. As DNA, the CDR3 is TGTGCCAGCAGTGAAGTTGGACAGGGGGTTAGGTCCCATCATTTT.

This chain links TRBV7-3 with TRBJ2-2; a possible D gene is TRBD2 (5 bases). Deletions cut 3 bases from V and 4 bases from J, with 18 bases between. This CDR3 is built from 17 residues. Germline V gene sequence: CDR1 SGHTA, CDR2 FQGTGA. CDR3 nucleotide sequence: TGTGCCAGCAGCTTGACTTTTAATTTAGGGAGCACCGGGGAGCTGTTTTTT. It codes for CASSLTFNLGSTGELFF. The entire variable domain, with the rest obtained from reference TRBV7-3 and TRBJ2-2, is as follows: GAGVSQTPSNKVTEKGKYVELRCDPISGHTALYWYRQSLGQGPEFLIYFQGTGAADDSGLPNDRFFAVRPEGSVSTLKIQRTERGDSAVYLCASSLTFNLGSTGELFFGEGSRLTVL.

The gene calls are TRBV30 and TRBJ1-5; 10 bases are a match to TRBD1. The CDR3 extends over 14 amino acids. From germline, CDR1 is GTSNPN and CDR2 SVGIG (reference sequence). The V segment lost 5 bases and the J segment 7 bases; nucleotides outside the gene matches: 8. Written as DNA, the CDR3 is TGTGCCTGGGACCTCGACAGGGGGCGGCAGCCCCAGCATTTT. It yields the protein CAWDLDRGRQPQHF.

This clone showed up just a few times. V is TRBV19 and J is TRBJ1-1, with unresolved D. Between the trimmed V and J ends, which lost 6 bases and 3 bases, there was a span of 23 bases. The CDR3 consists of 17 residues. The germline V gene encodes CDR1 LNHDA and CDR2 SQIVND (reference sequence). The CDR3 here is CASRLEYSGLRDTEAFF. CDR3 in DNA: TGTGCCAGTAGACTAGAGTACTCCGGGCTACGGGACACTGAAGCTTTCTTT.

The gene calls are TRBV9 and TRBJ2-2, with 9 bases that match TRBD1. This CDR3 has 15 amino acids. Germline lookup yields CDR1 SGDLS and CDR2 YYNGEE. V was clipped by 7 bases and J by 7 bases; unmatched bases: 11. The CDR3 here is CASGHGTGSIGELFF. The CDR3 DNA is TGTGCCAGCGGACACGGGACAGGGTCAATCGGGGAGCTGTTTTTT.

The V and J genes are TRBV7-8 and TRBJ1-4; 9 bases fit TRBD1. Per germline, CDR1 SGHVS and CDR2 FQNEAQ. The CDR3 extends over 16 amino acids. Trimming removed 2 bases from V and 8 bases from J; junction bases left unmatched: 9. The CDR3 DNA sequence: TGTGCCAGCAGCTTACTTCGGACAGGGGTGAAGGAAAAACTGTTTTTT. Amino acids: CASSLLRTGVKEKLFF.

The V and J genes are TRBV20-1 and TRBJ2-3, with no clear D. The CDR3 contains 11 residues. Trimming removed 2 bases at V and 5 bases at J, with 5 bases between. CDR1 is DFQATT, CDR2 SNEGSKA, per germline (reference sequence). Written as DNA, the CDR3 is TGCAGTGCTAGATTACAAGATACGCAGTATTTT. Translated: CSARLQDTQYF.

The chain uses TRBV7-9 and TRBJ1-1, with 7 bases matching TRBD1. Germline values: CDR1 SEHNR, CDR2 FQNEAQ (reference sequence). The CDR3 totals 13 residues. V lost 5 bases and J lost 7; bases outside the gene matches: 7. CDR3 sequence reads: CASSMTGHGEAFF. The CDR3, as DNA: TGTGCCAGCAGCATGACAGGGCACGGTGAAGCTTTCTTT.